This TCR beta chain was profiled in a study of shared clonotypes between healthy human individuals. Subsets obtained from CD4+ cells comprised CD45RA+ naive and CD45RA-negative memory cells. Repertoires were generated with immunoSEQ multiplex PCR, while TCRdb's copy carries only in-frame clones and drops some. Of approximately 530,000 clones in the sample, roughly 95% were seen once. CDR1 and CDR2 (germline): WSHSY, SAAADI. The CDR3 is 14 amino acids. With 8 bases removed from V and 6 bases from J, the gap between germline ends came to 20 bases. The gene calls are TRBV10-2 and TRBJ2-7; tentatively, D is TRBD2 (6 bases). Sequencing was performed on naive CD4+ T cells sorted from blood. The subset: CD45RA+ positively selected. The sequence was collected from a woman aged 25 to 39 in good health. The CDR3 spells CASGTGSFPGEQYF. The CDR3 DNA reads TGCGCCAGCGGGACCGGGAGTTTCCCGGGCGAGCAGTACTTC.